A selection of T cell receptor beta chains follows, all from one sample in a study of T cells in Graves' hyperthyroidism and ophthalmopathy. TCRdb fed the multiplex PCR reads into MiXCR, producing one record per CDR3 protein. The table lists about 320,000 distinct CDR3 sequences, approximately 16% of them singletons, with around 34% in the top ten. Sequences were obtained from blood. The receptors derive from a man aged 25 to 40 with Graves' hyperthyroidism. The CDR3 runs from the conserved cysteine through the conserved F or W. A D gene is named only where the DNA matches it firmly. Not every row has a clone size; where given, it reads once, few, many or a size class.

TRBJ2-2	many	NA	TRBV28	TGTGCCAGCTACCCGACTGATAACACCGGGGAGCTGTTTTTT	CASYPTDNTGELFF
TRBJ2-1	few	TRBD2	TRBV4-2	TGTGCCAGCAGCCAAGATGGGACTAGCGGGGACAATGAGCAGTTCTTC	CASSQDGTSGDNEQFF
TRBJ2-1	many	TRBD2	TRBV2	TGTGCCAGCGGGGCTAGCGGGAATGAGGATGAGCAGTTCTTC	CASGASGNEDEQFF
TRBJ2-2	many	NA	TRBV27	TGTGCCAGCAGTTCACTCCAGGGATACACCGGGGAGCTGTTTTTT	CASSSLQGYTGELFF
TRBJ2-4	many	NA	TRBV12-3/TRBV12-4	TGTGCCAGCAGTATGACAGGCTTAGCCAAAAACATTCAGTACTTC	CASSMTGLAKNIQYF
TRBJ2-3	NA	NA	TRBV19	TGTGCCAGTAGTATGCTGGCGGGAAGTATCACAGATACGCAGTATTTT	CASSMLAGSITDTQYF
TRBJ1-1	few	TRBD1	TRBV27	TGTGCCAGCAGTTCACAGGGGGCGGTGAACACTGAAGCTTTCTTT	CASSSQGAVNTEAFF
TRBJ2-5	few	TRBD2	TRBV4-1	TGCGCCAGCAGCCTCATGATGACTAGCGGGAGGTACCAAGAGACCCAGTACTTC	CASSLMMTSGRYQETQYF
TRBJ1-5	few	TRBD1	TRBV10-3	TGTGCCATCAAGGGGGACAGGGACTATCAGCCCCAGCATTTT	CAIKGDRDYQPQHF
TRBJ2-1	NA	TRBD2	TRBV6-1	TGTGCCAGCAGTGAAGCGCGACTAGCGGGAGAGGATGAGCAGTTCTTC	CASSEARLAGEDEQFF
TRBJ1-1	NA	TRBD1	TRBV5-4	TGTGCCAGCAGCTTGGGGCCGGAAGGGACAGGTGGGGTTATGGACACTGAAGCTTTCTTT	CASSLGPEGTGGVMDTEAFF
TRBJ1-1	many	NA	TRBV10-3	TGTGCCATCAGTGAGAGGGTTATCACTGAAGCTTTCTTT	CAISERVITEAFF
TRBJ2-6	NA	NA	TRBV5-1	TGCGCCAGCAGCGAGAGAGGGTCTGGGGCCAACGTCCTGACTTTC	CASSERGSGANVLTF
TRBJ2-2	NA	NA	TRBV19	TGTGCCAGTAGTATAGGGAGCACCGGGGAGCTGTTTTTT	CASSIGSTGELFF
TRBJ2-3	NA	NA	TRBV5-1	TGCGCCAGCAGCCGTGGGACGGATTCTAGCACAGATACGCAGTATTTT	CASSRGTDSSTDTQYF
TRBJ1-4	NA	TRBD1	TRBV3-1	TGTGCCAGCAGACAGGGGGCAACTAATGAAAAACTGTTTTTT	CASRQGATNEKLFF
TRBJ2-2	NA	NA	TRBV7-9	TGTGCCAGCAGCTTAGATCGCAGATCCACCGGGGAGCTGTTTTTT	CASSLDRRSTGELFF
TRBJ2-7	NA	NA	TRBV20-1	TGCAGTGCTACCTCGGGCCCGGCCTACGAGCAGTACTTC	CSATSGPAYEQYF
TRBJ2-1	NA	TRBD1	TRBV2	TGTGCCAGCTCACCACTCCGGGACAGGGCGTTGCATCAGTTCTTC	CASSPLRDRALHQFF
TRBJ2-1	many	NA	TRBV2	TGTGCCAGCAGTGAAGCGGGACTGGATGAGCAGTTCTTC	CASSEAGLDEQFF
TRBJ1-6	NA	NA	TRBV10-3	TGTGCCACCTCAGCGGGGGGGGGAAATTCACCCCTCCACTTT	CATSAGGGNSPLHF
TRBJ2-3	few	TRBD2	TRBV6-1	TGTGCCAGCAGGGGGGGGCGAGCGGGAGCAATAGATACGCAGTATTTT	CASRGGRAGAIDTQYF
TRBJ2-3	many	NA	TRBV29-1	TGCAGCGTCCCGCCGAGTTCAAATACGCAGTATTTT	CSVPPSSNTQYF
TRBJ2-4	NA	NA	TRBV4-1	TGCGCCAGCAGCCAAGTAGGCCTTGCCAAAAACATTCAGTACTTC	CASSQVGLAKNIQYF
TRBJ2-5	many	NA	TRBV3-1	TGTGCCAGCAGCCCCGATGAGACCCAGTACTTC	CASSPDETQYF
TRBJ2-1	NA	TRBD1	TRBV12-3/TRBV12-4	TGTGCCAGCAGTTTAGGGACAGGGGGCATTGAGCAGTTCTTC	CASSLGTGGIEQFF
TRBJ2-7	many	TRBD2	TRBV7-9	TGTGCCAGCAGCTTAAGCCGGGGGGACCACGAGCAGTACTTC	CASSLSRGDHEQYF
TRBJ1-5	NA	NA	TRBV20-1	TGCAGTGCTAGGGACGGATTTTATCAGCCCCAGCATTTT	CSARDGFYQPQHF
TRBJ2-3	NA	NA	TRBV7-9	TGTGCCATGACGTCTTTGGATGCGCAGTATTTT	CAMTSLDAQYF
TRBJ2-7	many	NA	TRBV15	TGTGCCACCAGCGACGGTCCCTACGAGCAGTACTTC	CATSDGPYEQYF
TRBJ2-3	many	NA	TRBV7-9	TGTGCCAGCAGCCCTACAACAGGCGGGGATACGCAGTATTTT	CASSPTTGGDTQYF
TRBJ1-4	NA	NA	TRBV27	TGTGCCAGCATGGGACACACGGGGGAAAAACTGTTTTTT	CASMGHTGEKLFF
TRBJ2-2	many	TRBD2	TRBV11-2	TGTGCCAGCACCGGCCGAGGCGGGGGGAACACCGGGGAGCTGTTTTTT	CASTGRGGGNTGELFF
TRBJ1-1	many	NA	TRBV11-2	TGTGCCAGCAGCCCCGGACAGTTGAACACTGAAGCTTTCTTT	CASSPGQLNTEAFF
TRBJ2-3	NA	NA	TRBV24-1	TGTGCCTCTAGTAGGGGTTTAGATACGCAGTATTTT	CASSRGLDTQYF
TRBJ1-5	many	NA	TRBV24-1	TGTGCCACCAGTAAGGGGGATAGCAATCAGCCCCAGCATTTT	CATSKGDSNQPQHF
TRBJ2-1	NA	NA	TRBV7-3	TGTGCCAGCAGCTTGAGTCGGGGGAGCAATGAGCAGTTCTTC	CASSLSRGSNEQFF
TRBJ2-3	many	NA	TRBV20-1	TGCAGTGCTAGAGATTTTAGGACGCAAGGAGATACGCAGTATTTT	CSARDFRTQGDTQYF
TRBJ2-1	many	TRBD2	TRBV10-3	TGTGCCATCAGAGGGACTAGGGGGTACAATGAGCAGTTCTTC	CAIRGTRGYNEQFF
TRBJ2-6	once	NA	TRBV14	TGTGCCAGCAGCCCCCCGACAGGAAACTCTGGGGCCAACGTCCTGGCTTTC	CASSPPTGNSGANVLAF
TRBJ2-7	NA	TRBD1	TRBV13	TGTGCCAGCAGCTGGGACAGGGTCTCCTACGAGCAGTACTTC	CASSWDRVSYEQYF
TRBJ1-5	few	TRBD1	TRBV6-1	TGTGCCAGCAGTGAACAGGGGGCCGGGAGCAATCAGCCCCAGCATTTT	CASSEQGAGSNQPQHF
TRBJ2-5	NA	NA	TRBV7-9	TGTGCCAGCAGCTTGGAGAGGGCTCGGGGAGAGACCCAGTACTTC	CASSLERARGETQYF
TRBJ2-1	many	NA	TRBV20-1	TGCAGTGCTAGGGACTATTACAATGAGCAGTTCTTC	CSARDYYNEQFF
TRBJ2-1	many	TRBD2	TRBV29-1	TGCAGCGAAGGACTAGCGGGGGCCCCTGAGCAGTTCTTC	CSEGLAGAPEQFF
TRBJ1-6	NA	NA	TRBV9	TGTGCCAGCAGCGTAGACGGGACGCGCCTTTCACCCCTCCACTTT	CASSVDGTRLSPLHF
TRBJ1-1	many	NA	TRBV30	TGTGCCTGGGGACGGGTACGGACTGAAGCTTTCTTT	CAWGRVRTEAFF
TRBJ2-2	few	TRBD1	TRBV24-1	TGTGCCACCAGTGAGACAGGGGGCTTGGAGCTGTTTTTT	CATSETGGLELFF
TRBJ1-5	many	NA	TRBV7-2	TGTGCCAGCAGCGCCCGGACGTTGCAGCCCCAGCATTTT	CASSARTLQPQHF
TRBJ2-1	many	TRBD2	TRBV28	TGTGCCAGCAGTCCCATGTCCGGGACTAGCGGGTGCTGCTCCTACAATGAGCAGTTCTTC	CASSPMSGTSGCCSYNEQFF
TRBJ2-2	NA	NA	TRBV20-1	TGCAGTGCCCCCACGAACACCGGGGAGCCGTTTTTT	CSAPTNTGEPFF
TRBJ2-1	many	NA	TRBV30	TGTGCCTGGAGTGTAAGGCAGCCGAATGAGCAGTTCTTC	CAWSVRQPNEQFF
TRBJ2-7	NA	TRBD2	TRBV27	TGTGCCAGCAGTCGGGAGGGCCGGGTTTCCGAGCAGTACTTC	CASSREGRVSEQYF
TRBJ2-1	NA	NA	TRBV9	TGTGCCAGCAGCGATCGGGAGAGGGGGAGTGAGCAGTTCTTC	CASSDRERGSEQFF
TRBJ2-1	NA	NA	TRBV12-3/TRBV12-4	TGTGCCAGCAGGGGCGGGCCCTCCTACAATGAGCAGTTCTTC	CASRGGPSYNEQFF
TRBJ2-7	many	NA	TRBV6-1	TGTGCCAGCAGTGAGGGGGCCGGAGAGTACTTC	CASSEGAGEYF
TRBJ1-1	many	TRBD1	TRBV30	TGTGCCTGTACTGGACAGGGTGAACGTCCAGCTTTCTTT	CACTGQGERPAFF